The clone carrying this TCR beta chain was seen repeatedly, ten times or more. A library of TCRbeta sequences, prepared with unique molecular identifiers, was generated. A single record per CDR3 protein comes from TCRdb applying MiXCR to the PCR reads. The sample yields around 600,000 distinct CDR3 sequences, approximately 17% seen once. This record comes from a study of T-cell reconstitution after alpha-beta-depleted transplantation in children. This material consisted of PBMCs from the stem cell graft donor, taken from the stem cell graft. The receptor's source is a human donor who donated a stem cell graft to a child with acute myeloid leukemia.

CDR3 DNA: TGTGCCAGCAGTACGACTGGCCATAGCAATCAGCCCCAGCATTTT. This gives the protein CASSTTGHSNQPQHF. This chain connects TRBV6-1 to TRBJ1-5; D is unclear. The V gene lost 5 bases and the J gene lost 0 bases, with 11 bases spanning the gap. CDR1 is MNHNS and CDR2 is SASEGT in the germline V gene. The CDR3 totals 15 residues.